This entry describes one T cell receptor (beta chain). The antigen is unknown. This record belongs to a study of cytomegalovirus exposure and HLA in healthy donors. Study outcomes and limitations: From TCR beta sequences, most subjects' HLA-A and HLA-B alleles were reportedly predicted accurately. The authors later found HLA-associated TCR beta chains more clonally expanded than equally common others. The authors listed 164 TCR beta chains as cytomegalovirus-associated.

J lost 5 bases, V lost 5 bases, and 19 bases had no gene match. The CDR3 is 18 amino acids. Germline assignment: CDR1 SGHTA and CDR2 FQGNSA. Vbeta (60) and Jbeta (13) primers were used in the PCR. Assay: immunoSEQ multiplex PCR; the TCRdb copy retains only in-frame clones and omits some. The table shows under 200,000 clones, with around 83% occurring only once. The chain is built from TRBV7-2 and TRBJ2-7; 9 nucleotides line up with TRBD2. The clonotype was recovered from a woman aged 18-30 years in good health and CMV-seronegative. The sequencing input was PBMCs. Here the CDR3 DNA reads TGTGCCAGCAGCCCCTGGGGTCCTCTAGCGGGGATTTACCACGAGCAGTACTTC. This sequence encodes CASSPWGPLAGIYHEQYF.